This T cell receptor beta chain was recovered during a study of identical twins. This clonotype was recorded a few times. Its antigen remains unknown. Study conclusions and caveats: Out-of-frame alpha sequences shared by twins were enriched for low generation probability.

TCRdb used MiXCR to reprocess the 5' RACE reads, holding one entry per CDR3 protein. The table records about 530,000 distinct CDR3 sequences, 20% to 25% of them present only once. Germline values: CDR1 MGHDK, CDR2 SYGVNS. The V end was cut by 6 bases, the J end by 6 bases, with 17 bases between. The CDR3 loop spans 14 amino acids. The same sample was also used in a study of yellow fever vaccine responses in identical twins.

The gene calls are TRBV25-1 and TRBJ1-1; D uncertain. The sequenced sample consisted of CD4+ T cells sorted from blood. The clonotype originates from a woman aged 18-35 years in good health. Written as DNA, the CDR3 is TGTGCCAGCAGCGAAGGTCGACAAAACCCTGAAGCTTTCTTT. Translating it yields CASSEGRQNPEAFF.